Following are 18 T cell receptor beta chains from one sample sequenced in a study of T cells in Graves' hyperthyroidism and ophthalmopathy. Amplified TCR beta CDR3 regions came from RNA transcripts. First-round RT-PCR targeting the TCR CDR3 was performed with the HTBI primer set. TCRdb recomputed calls from the multiplex PCR reads with MiXCR, one row per CDR3 protein. The sample has about 600,000 distinct CDR3 sequences, approximately 16% seen once. Sequenced input: blood. The receptors come from a woman in her thirties or forties with Graves' ophthalmopathy.

This clonotype was counted a few times. This chain uses TRBV2 with TRBJ1-6, with D perhaps TRBD1 (6 bases). The CDR3 has 17 amino acids. V dropped 6 bases and J dropped 0 bases, with 15 bases sitting between them. Germline V CDR1 and CDR2: SNHLY, FYNNEI. CDR3 sequence: CASSPRRGGSYNSPLHF. CDR3 sequence (DNA): TGTGCCAGCAGCCCCAGACGAGGGGGCTCCTATAATTCACCCCTCCACTTT.

The CDR3 bases are TGTGCCAGCAGCTTGATACCCTCTGGGGCCAACGTCCTGACTTTC. The encoded protein is CASSLIPSGANVLTF. The gene calls are TRBV5-8 and TRBJ2-6; D remains unclear. This CDR3 contains 15 residues. The germline CDR1 and CDR2 sequences are SGHTS and YDEGEE. V shed 1 base and J shed 0 bases, with 5 bases lying between them.

This clonotype was found many times. This chain joins TRBV11-2 and TRBJ2-5; 9 bases agree with TRBD2. This CDR3 region has 18 residues. Germline-derived CDR1 and CDR2 are SGHAT and FQNNGV. V was clipped by 5 bases and J by 5 bases; unmatched bases: 18. The CDR3 DNA follows: TGTGCCAGCAGCCCACGGGCCCCTCGGCGGGGGGGCGGGGAGACCCAGTACTTC. Its protein is CASSPRAPRRGGGETQYF.

This clonotype was counted between two and nine times. The chain recombines TRBV28 with TRBJ1-6, with D unresolved. V was cut by 2 bases and J by 7 bases, with 9 bases left in between. The germline CDR1 and CDR2 sequences are MDHEN and SYDVKM. The CDR3 is made up of 14 amino acids. For the CDR3, the DNA is TGTGCCAGCAGTTTAAGCCAAGGGAATTCACCCCTCCACTTT. The encoded protein is CASSLSQGNSPLHF.

Details on this clonotype: Being one base from a much bigger clone, this may be a read error. The chain recombines TRBV30 with TRBJ1-2, with D possibly TRBD1 on 6 matching bases. Germline values: CDR1 GTSNPN, CDR2 SVGIG (reference sequence). Trimming left V 5 bases short and J 4 bases short, with 17 bases between. The CDR3 runs 14 residues. CDR3 loop: CAWHRGVESYGYTF. The CDR3 nucleotides are TGTGCCTGGCATAGGGGGGTTGAATCCTATGGCTACACCTTC.

This clonotype has a handful of counts. The gene calls are TRBV12-5 and TRBJ2-1, with 12 positions matching TRBD2. The CDR3 totals 15 residues. In germline, CDR1 is LGHNT, CDR2 FRNRAP. The V gene end was trimmed by 6 bases and the J gene end by 5 bases; junction bases not matched to a gene: 5. The CDR3 nucleotides are TGTGCTAGTGGCCCCGGACTAGCGGGAAACAATGAGCAGTTCTTC. Translation: CASGPGLAGNNEQFF.

This clonotype was picked up many times. This chain uses TRBV7-2 with TRBJ1-4; D unresolved. CDR3 size: 14 residues. Between the trimmed V and J ends, which lost 1 base and 6 bases, there was a span of 9 bases. The germline CDR1 and CDR2 sequences are SGHTA and FQGNSA. The CDR3 bases are TGTGCCAGCAGCTTAGATGGCCAGTATGAAAAACTGTTTTTT. This gives the protein CASSLDGQYEKLFF.

The J gene is TRBJ2-3, the V gene TRBV20-1, with D perhaps matching TRBD2 (6 bases). This CDR3 has 12 amino acids. Looked up from germline, CDR1 is DFQATT and CDR2 is SNEGSKA (reference sequence). V lost 6 bases, J lost 4 bases, and 11 bases lay in between. The CDR3 region has the DNA TGCAGTGCCGGGGGACTCCCAGATACGCAGTATTTT. This translates into CSAGGLPDTQYF.

This clonotype was observed at least ten times. The genes are TRBV7-6 and TRBJ2-3; no reliable D call. The V end was cut by 1 base, the J end by 2 bases, with 7 bases between. Germline V CDR1 and CDR2: SGHVS, FNYEAQ. This CDR3 is built from 14 residues. CDR3 nucleotide sequence: TGTGCCAGCAGCTTAGAAGTTCCCACAGATACGCAGTATTTT. As protein: CASSLEVPTDTQYF.

A few counts support this clonotype. The rearrangement links TRBV12-3 or TRBV12-4 to TRBJ2-6; 8 nucleotides align to TRBD1. The length of the CDR3 is 15 residues. J gave up 9 bases and V 0 bases, and 4 bases lay outside the gene matches. The CDR3 here is CASSLAGQGVNVLTF. The CDR3 DNA reads as TGTGCCAGCAGTTTAGCAGGACAGGGAGTCAACGTCCTGACTTTC.

This clonotype was counted ten times or more. The V gene is TRBV29-1, the J gene TRBJ2-1; a weak D match, TRBD1 (7 bases). Germline values: CDR1 SQVTM, CDR2 ANQGSEA. This CDR3 comprises 14 residues. Trimming left V 2 bases short and J 8 bases short, with 16 bases between. The CDR3 nucleotides are TGCAGCGTTGAACTGGGCCAGGGGGGCCATGAGCAGTTCTTC. It yields the protein CSVELGQGGHEQFF.

This clonotype has only a few counts. The genes are TRBV30 and TRBJ1-6, with 8 bases matching TRBD1. Germline V gene data show CDR1 as GTSNPN and CDR2 as SVGIG (reference sequence). V trimming: 5 bases; J trimming: 10 bases; junction bases outside the gene matches: 4. The CDR3 is 12 residues long. The CDR3 here is CAWGQGMSPLHF. The CDR3, as DNA: TGTGCCTGGGGACAGGGCATGTCACCCCTCCACTTT.

This rearrangement joins TRBV2 to TRBJ1-5; the match to TRBD1 covers 9 bases. J gave up 7 bases and V 5 bases, and 9 bases lay outside the gene matches. This CDR3 contains 15 residues. Germline V gene sequence: CDR1 SNHLY, CDR2 FYNNEI. The CDR3 DNA reads as TGTGCCAGCAGTTCCGGGACAGGGCCCCGACAGCCCCAGCATTTT. Residues: CASSSGTGPRQPQHF.

This rearrangement joins TRBV6-5 to TRBJ2-3; maybe TRBD2 (6 bases). CDR3 length equals 16 residues. The germline gives CDR1 MNHEY, CDR2 SVGAGI. Trimming stripped 0 bases from V and 1 base from J, with 11 bases between. CDR3 sequence reads: CASSYSDGTGTDTQYF. The CDR3 DNA reads TGTGCCAGCAGTTACTCGGACGGGACTGGCACAGATACGCAGTATTTT.

The chain couples TRBV2 to TRBJ2-3; TRBD2 matches 9 bases. V shed 6 bases, J shed 8 bases, and the junction held 6 bases outside the gene matches. CDR1 is SNHLY, CDR2 FYNNEI, per germline. CDR3 length: 13 amino acids. The CDR3 coding sequence is TGTGCCAGCAGACCCGGACTAGCGAGTACGCAGTATTTT. Translating gives CASRPGLASTQYF.

V gene TRBV6-4 combines with J gene TRBJ2-3; D possibly corresponds to TRBD2 (5 bases). CDR3 length: 15 amino acids. CDR1 and CDR2 from the germline V gene are MRHNA and SNTAGT. V lost 3 bases and J lost 3, with 13 bases in between. The CDR3 loop reads CASSDQASGTDTQYF. In DNA form, the CDR3 reads TGTGCCAGCAGTGATCAGGCCTCGGGGACAGATACGCAGTATTTT.

The chain carries TRBV28 and TRBJ1-5; D gene ambiguous. Trimming removed 5 bases from V and 0 bases from J, with 11 bases in between. The CDR3 covers 15 residues. Germline CDR1 and CDR2: MDHEN and SYDVKM. Here the CDR3 DNA reads TGTGCCAGCAGTCTAGGCGTAAATAGCAATCAGCCCCAGCATTTT. Its translation: CASSLGVNSNQPQHF.

There are many counts of this clonotype. The gene calls are TRBV27 and TRBJ2-7, with 7 bases identical to TRBD1. CDR3 length: 14 amino acids. Germline lookup yields CDR1 MNHEY and CDR2 SMNVEV (reference sequence). The J segment lost 3 bases and the V segment lost 5 bases, leaving 7 bases of the junction unmatched. The DNA of the CDR3 is TGTGCCAGCAGTATTCGACAGGGAATCTACGAGCAGTACTTC. Translated: CASSIRQGIYEQYF.